This T cell receptor beta chain emerged from a study of blood T cell repertoires in COVID-19. Study background: Both acute and convalescent COVID-19 samples were obtained from the United States, Italy and Spain. In each case, the material was cDNA or gDNA derived from T cells, B-cell-depleted T cells, or PBMCs.

Followed over time, Seattle patients had been enrolled while infection was active. Original processing methods: For nucleated cells, counts were estimated from reference gene primer amplification. Repertoires were generated with immunoSEQ multiplex PCR, while TCRdb's copy carries only in-frame clones and drops some. V and J calls and clone size are copied from that table; D and trimming were computed from the DNA. The table has some 400,000 clones, more than 75% seen once. Per the germline V gene, CDR1 is SGHNT and CDR2 is YENEEA. V gave up 5 bases and J gave up 2 bases; unmatched junction bases: 8. The CDR3 extends over 16 amino acids.

The sequenced sample was peripheral blood. The chain uses TRBV11-3 and TRBJ2-3, with 9 positions matching TRBD2. This TCR came from a woman in her sixties with COVID-19, enrolled during active disease. CDR3 DNA sequence: TGTGCCAGCAGCACAGACGCGGGGGGGACCACAGATACGCAGTATTTT. It specifies CASSTDAGGTTDTQYF.